The clone carrying this TCR beta chain has only a few counts. TCRdb fed the 5' RACE reads into MiXCR, producing one record per CDR3 protein. The table includes tens of thousands of distinct CDR3 sequences, more than 10% detected once. The data derive from a study of early T cells in non-severe SARS-CoV-2 infection. Per germline, CDR1 SGHVS and CDR2 FQNEAQ. The CDR3 has 15 amino acids. V was clipped by 5 bases and J by 6 bases, with 17 bases between them. The receptor was isolated from an adult who was a healthcare worker with PCR-confirmed SARS-CoV-2 infection or an uninfected control (not recorded which). The chain joins TRBV7-8 to TRBJ2-1; D possibly corresponds to TRBD1 (6 bases). Sequences were obtained from whole blood. The CDR3 protein is CASSDTGNLSNEQFF. As DNA, the CDR3 is TGTGCCAGCAGCGACACAGGGAACCTTAGCAATGAGCAGTTCTTC.